Shown below are 16 T cell receptor beta chains from a single sample sequenced in a study of long-term antiretroviral therapy in people with HIV. Researchers ran immunoSEQ v3.0 at survey level. Profiled with immunoSEQ multiplex PCR; TCRdb holds only in-frame clones, not every one. The sample consists of roughly 30,000 clones, more than 80% of them appearing once. The input for sequencing was unsorted PBMCs, taken 0.3 years after starting antiretroviral therapy. These receptor sequences come from a man aged 35 to 55 with HIV.

This clone was detected only once. The V and J genes are TRBV7-9 and TRBJ2-2, with D possibly matching TRBD2 (5 bases). The germline V and J ends were trimmed by 5 bases and 4 bases, with 11 bases remaining between them. Looked up from germline, CDR1 is SEHNR and CDR2 is FQNEAQ (reference sequence). The CDR3 length is 14 residues. The CDR3: CASSQGLRTGELFF. The DNA for the CDR3 is TGTGCCAGCAGCCAAGGACTCCGCACCGGGGAGCTGTTTTTT.

The rearrangement joins TRBV7-2 to TRBJ2-1, with a weak D call TRBD1 (6 bases). The CDR3 is 14 residues long. The germline V gene has CDR1 SGHTA and CDR2 FQGNSA. Trimming took 0 bases from V and 9 from J, leaving 12 bases between them. CDR3 in DNA: TGTGCCAGCAGCTTAGCTCACAGGGTAGGTGAGCAGTTCTTC. Its translation is CASSLAHRVGEQFF. Drawing the rest from reference TRBV7-2 and TRBJ2-1, the complete variable domain is GAGVSQSPSNKVTEKGKDVELRCDPISGHTALYWYRQSLGQGLEFLIYFQGNSAPDKSGLPSDRFSAERTGGSVSTLTIQRTQQEDSAVYLCASSLAHRVGEQFFGPGTRLTVL.

The V gene is TRBV6-1, the J gene TRBJ2-7, with 10 positions matching TRBD2. In germline, CDR1 is MNHNS, CDR2 SASEGT. The CDR3 is made up of 13 amino acids. Unmatched junction bases numbered 6, after V lost 8 bases and J lost 5 bases. CDR3 bases: TGTGCCAGCTTCCAGCGGGAGGGACACGAGCAGTACTTC. This sequence encodes CASFQREGHEQYF.

The chain carries TRBV28 and TRBJ1-2, with D hard to call. The V end lost 1 base, the J end lost 0 bases, and 6 bases lay between the germline ends. This CDR3 spans 14 amino acids. The germline gives CDR1 MDHEN, CDR2 SYDVKM. The CDR3 reads CASSLLLPNYGYTF. For the CDR3, the DNA is TGTGCCAGCAGTTTATTACTCCCTAACTATGGCTACACCTTC.

The gene calls are TRBV10-3 and TRBJ2-5; tentative D call: TRBD1 (6 bases). CDR3 length equals 14 residues. Germline CDR1 and CDR2: ENHRY and SYGVKD. V was pared by 7 bases and J by 1 base, with 13 bases between. As DNA, the CDR3 is TGTGCCATCAACAGGGAAGGGGCCCAAGAGACCCAGTACTTC. This codes for CAINREGAQETQYF.

This chain joins TRBV4-3 and TRBJ2-5; 7 bases fit TRBD1. The CDR3 has 15 residues. Germline V gene data show CDR1 as LGHNA and CDR2 as YSLEER. The junction had 10 bases not matched to a gene; V was cut back by 4 bases and J by 5 bases. The CDR3 protein is CASSPEGQKGETQYF. CDR3 DNA sequence: TGCGCCAGCAGCCCTGAGGGACAGAAAGGGGAGACCCAGTACTTC.

This clone occurred a few times. V and J are TRBV30 and TRBJ1-3; D perhaps matches TRBD1 (5 bases). From germline, CDR1 is GTSNPN and CDR2 SVGIG (reference sequence). Trimming cost V 5 bases and J 0 bases, with 14 bases left between them. There are 15 residues in the CDR3. In DNA, the CDR3 is TGTGCCTGGGCATCGCATGGGGGCTCTGGAAACACCATATATTTT. Protein: CAWASHGGSGNTIYF. Variable domain in full (rest from reference TRBV30 and TRBJ1-3): SQTIHQWPATLVQPVGSPLSLECTVEGTSNPNLYWYRQAAGRGLQLLFYSVGIGQISSEVPQNLSASRPQDRQFILSSKKLLLSDSGFYLCAWASHGGSGNTIYFGEGSWLTVV.

The J gene is TRBJ2-1, the V gene TRBV5-6; D could derive from TRBD1 or TRBD2 (6 bases each). Germline CDR1 SGHDT, CDR2 YYEEEE. Trimming pared 0 bases from V and 0 bases from J, leaving 10 bases between. This CDR3 comprises 16 residues. This chain's CDR3 is CASSLVGGRSYNEQFF. The CDR3 DNA follows: TGTGCCAGCAGCTTGGTCGGGGGCCGCTCCTACAATGAGCAGTTCTTC.

This chain links TRBV15 with TRBJ2-6; TRBD2 matches at 8 bases. CDR3 length: 17 residues. V was clipped by 5 bases and J by 2 bases; unmatched bases: 8. The germline V gene encodes CDR1 LNHNV and CDR2 YYDKDF (reference sequence). CDR3 amino acids: CATSPREGDPGANVLTF. CDR3 coding DNA: TGTGCCACCAGCCCCCGGGAGGGCGATCCTGGGGCCAACGTCCTGACTTTC.

The chain couples TRBV5-1 to TRBJ1-2; no clear D gene. The length of the CDR3 is 14 residues. Germline-derived CDR1 and CDR2 are SGHRS and YFSETQ. Trimming stripped 0 bases from V and 2 bases from J, with 8 bases between. CDR3 residues: CASSLAGNNYGYTF. The DNA of the CDR3 is TGCGCCAGCAGCTTGGCGGGGAACAACTATGGCTACACCTTC. The full variable domain, completed using reference TRBV5-1 and TRBJ1-2, is KAGVTQTPRYLIKTRGQQVTLSCSPISGHRSVSWYQQTPGQGLQFLFEYFSETQRNKGNFPGRFSGRQFSNSRSEMNVSTLELGDSALYLCASSLAGNNYGYTFGSGTRLTVV.

The chain uses TRBV6-5 and TRBJ2-5, with D hard to call. The CDR3 extends over 14 amino acids. Trimming shortened V by 1 base and J by 1 base, and 7 bases separated the two germline ends. Germline V gene data show CDR1 as MNHEY and CDR2 as SVGAGI. CDR3 sequence: CASSYFHPQETQYF. DNA for the CDR3: TGTGCCAGCAGTTACTTTCATCCCCAAGAGACCCAGTACTTC.

This clone came up once. The rearrangement links TRBV7-8 to TRBJ2-7, with D perhaps TRBD2 (6 bases). The CDR3 sequence is 16 residues long. Trimming took off 0 bases at V and 0 bases at J, with 12 bases between the two ends. The germline gives CDR1 SGHVS, CDR2 FQNEAQ. In nucleotides, the CDR3 is TGTGCCAGCAGCTTAGCGGCGGGGTTCAGCTCCTACGAGCAGTACTTC. Translating it yields CASSLAAGFSSYEQYF.

This clone was seen more than once but under ten times. The CDR3 bases are TGCGCCAGCAGCTTGGGTTCAGGGGCGGACTATGGCTACACCTTC. This gives the protein CASSLGSGADYGYTF. This chain joins TRBV5-1 and TRBJ1-2; TRBD1 is a possible D gene (6 bases). V lost 0 bases and J lost 3, with 12 bases in between. Germline lookup yields CDR1 SGHRS and CDR2 YFSETQ. This CDR3 has 15 amino acids.

V and J are TRBV2 and TRBJ2-1, with 8 bases lining up with TRBD1. Germline V gene sequence: CDR1 SNHLY, CDR2 FYNNEI. The CDR3 contains 15 residues. The V gene end was trimmed by 2 bases and the J gene end by 6 bases; junction bases not matched to a gene: 6. The chain's CDR3 is CASSEPRQGSNEQFF. The CDR3 DNA follows: TGTGCCAGCAGTGAACCCCGACAGGGGAGCAATGAGCAGTTCTTC.

This sequence joins TRBV4-1 and TRBJ2-1, with D unclear. Germline values: CDR1 MGHRA, CDR2 YSYEKL. V was pared by 4 bases and J by 4 bases, with 8 bases between. This CDR3 has 13 residues. DNA of the CDR3: TGCGCCAGCAGCCCCTTAATGTACAATGAGCAGTTCTTC. It encodes CASSPLMYNEQFF.

This chain joins TRBV29-1 and TRBJ2-7, with D possibly being TRBD1 or TRBD2 (6 bases each). The CDR3 extends over 14 amino acids. The germline V gene has CDR1 SQVTM and CDR2 ANQGSEA. The CDR3 loop reads CSGTPYGGRDEQYF. Here the CDR3 DNA reads TGCAGTGGTACCCCTTATGGGGGGCGAGACGAGCAGTACTTC.